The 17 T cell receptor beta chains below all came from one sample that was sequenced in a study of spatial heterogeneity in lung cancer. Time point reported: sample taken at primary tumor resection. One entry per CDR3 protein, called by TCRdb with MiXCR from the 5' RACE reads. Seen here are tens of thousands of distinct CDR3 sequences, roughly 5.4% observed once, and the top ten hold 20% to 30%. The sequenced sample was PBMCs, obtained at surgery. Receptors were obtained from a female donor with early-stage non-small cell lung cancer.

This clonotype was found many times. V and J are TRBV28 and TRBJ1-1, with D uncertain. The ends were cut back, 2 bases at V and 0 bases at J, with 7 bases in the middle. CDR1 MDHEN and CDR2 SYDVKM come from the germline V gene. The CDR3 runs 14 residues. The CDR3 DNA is TGTGCCAGCAGTTTAGACGGAATGAACACTGAAGCTTTCTTT. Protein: CASSLDGMNTEAFF.

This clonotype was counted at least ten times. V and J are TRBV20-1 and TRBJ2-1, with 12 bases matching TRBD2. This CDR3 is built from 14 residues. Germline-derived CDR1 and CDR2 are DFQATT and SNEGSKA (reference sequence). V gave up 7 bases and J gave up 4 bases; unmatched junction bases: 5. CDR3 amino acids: CSVLAGGPYNEQFF. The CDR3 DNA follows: TGCAGTGTACTAGCGGGGGGACCTTACAATGAGCAGTTCTTC.

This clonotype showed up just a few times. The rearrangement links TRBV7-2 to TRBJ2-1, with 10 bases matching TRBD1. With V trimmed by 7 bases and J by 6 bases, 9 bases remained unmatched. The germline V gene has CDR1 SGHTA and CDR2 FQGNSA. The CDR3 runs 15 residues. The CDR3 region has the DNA TGTGCCAGCACACCCCGACAGGGGGCTCGCAATGAGCAGTTCTTC. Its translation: CASTPRQGARNEQFF.

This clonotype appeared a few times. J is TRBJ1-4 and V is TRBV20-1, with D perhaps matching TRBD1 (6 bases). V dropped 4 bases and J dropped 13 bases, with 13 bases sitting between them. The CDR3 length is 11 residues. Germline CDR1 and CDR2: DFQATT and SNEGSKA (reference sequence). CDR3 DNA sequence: TGCAGTGCTACCCCACAGGGATCACTGTTTTTT. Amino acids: CSATPQGSLFF.

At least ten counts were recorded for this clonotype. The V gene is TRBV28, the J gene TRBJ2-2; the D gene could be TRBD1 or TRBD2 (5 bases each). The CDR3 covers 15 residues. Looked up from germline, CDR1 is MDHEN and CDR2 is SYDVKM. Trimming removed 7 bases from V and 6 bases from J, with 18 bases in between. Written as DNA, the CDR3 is TGTGCCAGCAACCCGGGACCTAGCCGACCCGGGGAGCTGTTTTTT. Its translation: CASNPGPSRPGELFF.

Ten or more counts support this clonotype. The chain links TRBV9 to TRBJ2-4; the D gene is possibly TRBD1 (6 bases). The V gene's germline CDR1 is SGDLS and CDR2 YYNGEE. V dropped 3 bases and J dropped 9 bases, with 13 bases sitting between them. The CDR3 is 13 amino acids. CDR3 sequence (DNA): TGTGCCAGCAGCGCTGGGGGCCGAACCATTCAGTACTTC. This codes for CASSAGGRTIQYF.

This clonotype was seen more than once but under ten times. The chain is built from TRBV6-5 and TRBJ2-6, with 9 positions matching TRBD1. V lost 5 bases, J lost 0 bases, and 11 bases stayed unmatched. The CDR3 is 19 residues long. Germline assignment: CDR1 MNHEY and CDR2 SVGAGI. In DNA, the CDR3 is TGTGCCAGCAGTCGTAAGGGACAGGGAATTGTCTCTGGGGCCAACGTCCTGACTTTC. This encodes CASSRKGQGIVSGANVLTF.

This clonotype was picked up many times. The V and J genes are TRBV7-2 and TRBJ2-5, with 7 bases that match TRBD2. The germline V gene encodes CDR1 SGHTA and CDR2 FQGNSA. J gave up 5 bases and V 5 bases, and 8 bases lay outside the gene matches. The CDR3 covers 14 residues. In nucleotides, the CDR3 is TGTGCCAGCAGCCCAGTGGTGGGGGGGGAGACCCAGTACTTC. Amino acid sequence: CASSPVVGGETQYF. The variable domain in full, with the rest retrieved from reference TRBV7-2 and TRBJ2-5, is GAGVSQSPSNKVTEKGKDVELRCDPISGHTALYWYRQSLGQGLEFLIYFQGNSAPDKSGLPSDRFSAERTGGSVSTLTIQRTQQEDSAVYLCASSPVVGGETQYFGPGTRLLVL.

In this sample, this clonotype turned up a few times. CDR3 sequence (DNA): TGTGCCAGCAGTTTGTGGGCCACCGGGGAGCTGTTTTTT. This encodes CASSLWATGELFF. V usage is TRBV12-3 or TRBV12-4 and J usage is TRBJ2-2; D is undetermined. The germline V and J ends were trimmed by 3 bases and 4 bases, with 6 bases remaining between them. The CDR3 totals 13 residues.

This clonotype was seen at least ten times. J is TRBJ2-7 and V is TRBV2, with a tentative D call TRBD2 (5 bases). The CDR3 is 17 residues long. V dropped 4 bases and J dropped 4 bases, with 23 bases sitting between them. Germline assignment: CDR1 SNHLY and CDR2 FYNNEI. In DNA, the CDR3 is TGTGCCAGCAGTGGGCTTCGTCTCGGGAAACTCACATACGAGCAGTACTTC. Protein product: CASSGLRLGKLTYEQYF.

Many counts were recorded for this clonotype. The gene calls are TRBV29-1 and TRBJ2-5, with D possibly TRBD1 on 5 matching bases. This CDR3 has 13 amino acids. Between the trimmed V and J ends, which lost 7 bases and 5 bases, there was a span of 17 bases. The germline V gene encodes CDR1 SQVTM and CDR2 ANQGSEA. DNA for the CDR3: TGCAGCGGGAACACTGACAGTCCGGAGACCCAGTACTTC. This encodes CSGNTDSPETQYF.

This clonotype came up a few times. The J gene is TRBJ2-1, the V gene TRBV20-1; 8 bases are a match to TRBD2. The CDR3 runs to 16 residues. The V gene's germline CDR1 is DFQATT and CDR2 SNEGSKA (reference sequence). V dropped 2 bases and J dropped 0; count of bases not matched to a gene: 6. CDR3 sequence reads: CSARKSGGRSYNEQFF. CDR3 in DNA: TGCAGTGCTAGAAAAAGCGGGGGCCGCTCCTACAATGAGCAGTTCTTC.

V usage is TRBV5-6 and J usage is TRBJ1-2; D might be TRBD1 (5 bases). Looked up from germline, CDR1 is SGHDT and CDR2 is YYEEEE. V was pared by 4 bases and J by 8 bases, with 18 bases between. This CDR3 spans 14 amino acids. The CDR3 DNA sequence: TGTGCCAGCAGCCCGGGGACGTATCGACCGGGCTACACCTTC. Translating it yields CASSPGTYRPGYTF. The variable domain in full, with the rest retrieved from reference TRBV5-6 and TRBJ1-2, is DAGVTQSPTHLIKTRGQQVTLRCSPKSGHDTVSWYQQALGQGPQFIFQYYEEEERQRGNFPDRFSGHQFPNYSSELNVNALLLGDSALYLCASSPGTYRPGYTFGSGTRLTVV.

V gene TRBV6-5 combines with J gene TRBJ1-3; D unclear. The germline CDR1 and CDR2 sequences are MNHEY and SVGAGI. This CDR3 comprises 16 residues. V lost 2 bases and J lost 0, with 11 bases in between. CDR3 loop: CASSYTKGSSGNTIYF. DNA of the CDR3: TGTGCCAGCAGTTACACAAAGGGATCCTCTGGAAACACCATATATTTT.

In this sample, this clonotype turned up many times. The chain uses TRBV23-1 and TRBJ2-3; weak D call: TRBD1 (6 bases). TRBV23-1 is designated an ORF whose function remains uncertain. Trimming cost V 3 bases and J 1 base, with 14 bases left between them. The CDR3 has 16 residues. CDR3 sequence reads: CASSQPLQGGTDTQYF. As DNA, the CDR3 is TGCGCCAGCAGTCAGCCCTTACAGGGAGGCACAGATACGCAGTATTTT.

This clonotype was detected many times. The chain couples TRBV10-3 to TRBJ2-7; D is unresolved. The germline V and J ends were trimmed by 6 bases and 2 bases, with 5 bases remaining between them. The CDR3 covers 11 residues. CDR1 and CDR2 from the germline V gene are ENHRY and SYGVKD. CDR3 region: CAISRTYEQYF. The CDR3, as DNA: TGTGCCATCAGCCGCACCTACGAGCAGTACTTC.

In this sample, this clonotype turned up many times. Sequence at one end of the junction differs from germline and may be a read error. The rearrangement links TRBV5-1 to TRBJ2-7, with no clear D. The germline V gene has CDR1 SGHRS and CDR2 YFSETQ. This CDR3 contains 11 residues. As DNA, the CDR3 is TGCGCCAGCAGATTGGGTGACGAGCAGTACTTC. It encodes CASRLGDEQYF.